Listed here is a single T cell receptor beta chain. Its matching antigen is unknown. These data come from a study of graft-versus-host responses after intestinal transplantation. The study's findings and limits: Detection of GvH clones occurred in recipient marrow, and some had their first appearance in ileum or blood.

Sequencing used immunoSEQ multiplex PCR; TCRdb keeps in-frame clones, though not all of them. The data show 25,000 to 30,000 clones, more than 85% seen once. CDR1 and CDR2 (germline): SEHNR, FQNEAQ (reference sequence). V lost 4 bases and J lost 5, with 11 bases in between. The CDR3 is made up of 13 amino acids. The receptor was derived from a human patient who received an intestinal transplant, so some T cells may come from the graft donor. The sample consisted of PBMCs, taken about ten weeks after intestinal transplant. The V gene is TRBV7-9, the J gene TRBJ2-5; D is unresolved. The CDR3, as DNA: TGTGCCAGCAGCTCAGCGAGCGAGGAGACCCAGTACTTC. This gives the protein CASSSASEETQYF.